This TCR beta chain was documented in a study of regulatory T cells in long-lasting Graves disease. There are many counts of this clonotype. With V trimmed by 5 bases and J by 1 base, 8 bases remained unmatched. CDR1 is MDHEN and CDR2 is SYDVKM in the germline V gene. The CDR3 contains 16 residues. According to the study, TCR beta libraries were built with iRepertoire HTBI primers and CDR3-region Arm-PCR. A single record per CDR3 protein comes from TCRdb applying MiXCR to the multiplex PCR reads. The table has 680,000 or so distinct CDR3 sequences, under 20% seen once. Stated time point: newly diagnosed GD, antithyroid drugs for less than 3 months. Following extraction of RNA from PBMCs, that RNA was used to make the TCR library. The data were also submitted as part of a second study, on T cells in Graves' hyperthyroidism and ophthalmopathy.

This TCR came from a woman aged 25 to 45 with Graves disease. Sample: peripheral blood mononuclear cells (PBMCs), taken at new diagnosis, from a patient treated with antithyroid drugs. The chain has TRBV28 and TRBJ2-7, with 10 bases identical to TRBD2. CDR3 bases: TGTGCCAGCAGTGACGGACTAGCGGAGAGGTCCTACGAGCAGTACTTC. Protein sequence: CASSDGLAERSYEQYF.